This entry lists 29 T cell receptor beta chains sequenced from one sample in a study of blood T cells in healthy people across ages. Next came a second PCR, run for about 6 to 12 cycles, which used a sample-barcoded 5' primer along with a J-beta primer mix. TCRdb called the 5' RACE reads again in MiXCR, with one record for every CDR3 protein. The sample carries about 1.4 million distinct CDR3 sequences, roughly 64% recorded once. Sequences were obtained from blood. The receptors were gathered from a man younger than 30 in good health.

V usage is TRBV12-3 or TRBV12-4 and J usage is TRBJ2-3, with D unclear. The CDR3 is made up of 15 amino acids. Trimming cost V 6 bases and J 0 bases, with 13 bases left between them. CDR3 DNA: TGTGCCAGCAGCGCCACAGCTACTAGCACAGATACGCAGTATTTT. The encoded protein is CASSATATSTDTQYF.

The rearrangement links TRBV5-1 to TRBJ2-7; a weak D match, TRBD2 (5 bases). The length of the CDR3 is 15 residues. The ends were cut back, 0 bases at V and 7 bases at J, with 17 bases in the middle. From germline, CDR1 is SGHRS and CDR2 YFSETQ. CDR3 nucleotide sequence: TGCGCCAGCAGCTTGGTTACTGGAGGTGTTGGTGAGCAGTACTTC. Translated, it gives CASSLVTGGVGEQYF.

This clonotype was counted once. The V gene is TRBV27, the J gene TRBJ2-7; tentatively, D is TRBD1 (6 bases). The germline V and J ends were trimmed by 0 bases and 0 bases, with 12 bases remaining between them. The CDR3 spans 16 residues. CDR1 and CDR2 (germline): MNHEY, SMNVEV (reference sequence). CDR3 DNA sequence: TGTGCCAGCAGTTTATCGAGGAGGACAGCCTCCTACGAGCAGTACTTC. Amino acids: CASSLSRRTASYEQYF.

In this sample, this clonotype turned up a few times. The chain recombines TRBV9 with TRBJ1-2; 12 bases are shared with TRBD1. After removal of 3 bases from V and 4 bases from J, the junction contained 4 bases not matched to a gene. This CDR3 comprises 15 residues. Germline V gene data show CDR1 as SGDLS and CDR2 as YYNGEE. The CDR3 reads CASSDGTGGSYGYTF. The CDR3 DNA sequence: TGTGCCAGCAGCGATGGGACAGGGGGCTCCTATGGCTACACCTTC.

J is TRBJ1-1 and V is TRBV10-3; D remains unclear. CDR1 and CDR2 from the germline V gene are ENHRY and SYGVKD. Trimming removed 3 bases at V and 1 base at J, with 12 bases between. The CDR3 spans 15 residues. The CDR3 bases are TGTGCCATCAGTGAAGGGAGCCGGACGAACACTGAAGCTTTCTTT. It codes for CAISEGSRTNTEAFF.

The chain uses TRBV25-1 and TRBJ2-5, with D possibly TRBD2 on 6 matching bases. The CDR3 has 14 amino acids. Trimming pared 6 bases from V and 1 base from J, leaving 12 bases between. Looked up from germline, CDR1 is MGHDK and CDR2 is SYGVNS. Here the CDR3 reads CASSDLGGQETQYF. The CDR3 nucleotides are TGTGCCAGCAGCGATCTGGGGGGCCAAGAGACCCAGTACTTC.

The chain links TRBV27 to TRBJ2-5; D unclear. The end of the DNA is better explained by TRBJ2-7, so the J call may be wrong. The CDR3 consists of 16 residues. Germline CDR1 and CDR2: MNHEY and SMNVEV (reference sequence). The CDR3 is CASSLSSSGISYEQYF. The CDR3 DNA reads TGTGCCAGCAGTTTATCGAGTTCAGGAATCTCCTACGAGCAGTACTTC.

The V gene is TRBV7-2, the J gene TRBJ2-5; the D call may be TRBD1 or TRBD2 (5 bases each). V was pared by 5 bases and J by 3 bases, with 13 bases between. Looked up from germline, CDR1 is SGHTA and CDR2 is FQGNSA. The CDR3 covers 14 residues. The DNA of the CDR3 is TGTGCCAGCAGCCACGGGACGGTAGAAGAGACCCAGTACTTC. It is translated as CASSHGTVEETQYF. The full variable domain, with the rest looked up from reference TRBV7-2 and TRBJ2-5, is GAGVSQSPSNKVTEKGKDVELRCDPISGHTALYWYRQSLGQGLEFLIYFQGNSAPDKSGLPSDRFSAERTGGSVSTLTIQRTQQEDSAVYLCASSHGTVEETQYFGPGTRLLVL.

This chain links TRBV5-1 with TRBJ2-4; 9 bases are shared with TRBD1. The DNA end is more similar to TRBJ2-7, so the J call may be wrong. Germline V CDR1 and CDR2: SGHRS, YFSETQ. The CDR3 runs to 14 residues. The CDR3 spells CASNPGQGLYEQYF. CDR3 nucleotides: TGCGCCAGCAACCCGGGACAGGGTTTGTACGAGCAGTACTTC.

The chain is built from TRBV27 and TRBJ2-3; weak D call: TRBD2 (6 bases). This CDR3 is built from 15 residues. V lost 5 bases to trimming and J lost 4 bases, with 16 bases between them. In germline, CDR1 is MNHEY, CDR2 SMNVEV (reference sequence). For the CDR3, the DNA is TGTGCCAGCAGTACCCGGGACTGGCCCCCAGATACGCAGTATTTT. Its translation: CASSTRDWPPDTQYF.

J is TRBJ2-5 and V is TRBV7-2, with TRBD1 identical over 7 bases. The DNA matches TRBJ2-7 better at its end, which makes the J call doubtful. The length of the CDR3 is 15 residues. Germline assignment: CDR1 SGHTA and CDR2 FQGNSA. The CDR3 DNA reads TGTGCCAGCAGCTTAATCATGACAGGGCAGGGCGAGCAGTACTTC. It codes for CASSLIMTGQGEQYF.

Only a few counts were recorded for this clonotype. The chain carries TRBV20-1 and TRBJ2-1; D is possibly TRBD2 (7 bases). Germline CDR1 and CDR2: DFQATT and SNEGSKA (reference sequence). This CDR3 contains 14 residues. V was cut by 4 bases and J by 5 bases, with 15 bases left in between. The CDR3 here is CSATDPGGHNEQFF. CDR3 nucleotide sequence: TGCAGTGCTACAGACCCGGGGGGCCACAATGAGCAGTTCTTC.

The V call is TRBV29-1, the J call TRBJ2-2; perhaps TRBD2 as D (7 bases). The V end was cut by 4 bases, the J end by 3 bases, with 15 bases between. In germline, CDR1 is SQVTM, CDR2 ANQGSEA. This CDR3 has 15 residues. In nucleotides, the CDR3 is TGCAGCGTTGTCTGGGGGCGGGGGTACACCGGGGAGCTGTTTTTT. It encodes CSVVWGRGYTGELFF.

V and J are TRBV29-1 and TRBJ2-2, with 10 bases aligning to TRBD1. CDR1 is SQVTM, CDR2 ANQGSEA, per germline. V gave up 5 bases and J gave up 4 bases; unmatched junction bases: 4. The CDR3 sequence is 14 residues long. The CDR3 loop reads CSVSGTGATGELFF. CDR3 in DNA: TGCAGCGTTTCCGGGACAGGGGCCACCGGGGAGCTGTTTTTT.

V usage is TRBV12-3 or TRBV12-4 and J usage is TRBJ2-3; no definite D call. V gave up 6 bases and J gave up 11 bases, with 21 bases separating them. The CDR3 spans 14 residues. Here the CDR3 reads CASSHPVEMGMQYF. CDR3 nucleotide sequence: TGTGCCAGCAGCCACCCGGTGGAGATGGGTATGCAGTATTTT.

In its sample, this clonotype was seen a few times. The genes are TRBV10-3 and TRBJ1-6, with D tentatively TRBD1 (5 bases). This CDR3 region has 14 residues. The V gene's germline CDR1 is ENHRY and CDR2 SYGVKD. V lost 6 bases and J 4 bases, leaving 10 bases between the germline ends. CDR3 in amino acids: CAIRQTGYNSPLHF. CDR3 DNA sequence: TGTGCCATCAGACAAACAGGATATAATTCACCCCTCCACTTT.

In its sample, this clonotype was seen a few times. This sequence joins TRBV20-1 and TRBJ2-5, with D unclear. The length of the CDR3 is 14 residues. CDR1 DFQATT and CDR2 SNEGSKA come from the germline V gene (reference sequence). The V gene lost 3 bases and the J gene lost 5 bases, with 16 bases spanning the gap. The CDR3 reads CSAREGSRWETQYF. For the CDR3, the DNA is TGCAGTGCTAGGGAAGGGTCGCGGTGGGAGACCCAGTACTTC.

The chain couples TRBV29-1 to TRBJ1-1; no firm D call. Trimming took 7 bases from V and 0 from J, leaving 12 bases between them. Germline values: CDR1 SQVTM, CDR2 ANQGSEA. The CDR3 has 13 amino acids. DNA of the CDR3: TGCAGCGCCCATTCGGTCATGAACACTGAAGCTTTCTTT. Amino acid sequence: CSAHSVMNTEAFF.

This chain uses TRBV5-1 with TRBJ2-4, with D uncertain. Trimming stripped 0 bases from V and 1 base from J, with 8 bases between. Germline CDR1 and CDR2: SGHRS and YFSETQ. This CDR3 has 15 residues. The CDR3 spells CASSLEVAAKNIQYF. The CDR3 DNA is TGCGCCAGCAGCTTGGAAGTAGCCGCCAAAAACATTCAGTACTTC.

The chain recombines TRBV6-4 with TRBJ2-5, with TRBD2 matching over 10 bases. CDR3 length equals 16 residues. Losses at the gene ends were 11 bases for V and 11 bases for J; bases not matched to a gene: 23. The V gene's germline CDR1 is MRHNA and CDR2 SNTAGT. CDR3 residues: CAGAYRASGRSSEQYF. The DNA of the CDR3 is TGTGCCGGAGCCTACAGGGCTAGCGGGAGATCTAGTGAGCAGTACTTC.

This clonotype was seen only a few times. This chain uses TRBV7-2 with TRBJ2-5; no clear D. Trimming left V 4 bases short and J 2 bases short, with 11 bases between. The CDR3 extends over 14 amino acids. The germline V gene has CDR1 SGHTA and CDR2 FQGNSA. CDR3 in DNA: TGTGCCAGCAGCTCCGTCGGTGGTCAAGAGACCCAGTACTTC. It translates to CASSSVGGQETQYF.

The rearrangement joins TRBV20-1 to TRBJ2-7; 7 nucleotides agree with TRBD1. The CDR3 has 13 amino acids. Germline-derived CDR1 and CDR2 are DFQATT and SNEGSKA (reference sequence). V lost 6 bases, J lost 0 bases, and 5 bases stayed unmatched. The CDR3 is CSAMTGYSYEQYF. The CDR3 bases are TGCAGTGCAATGACAGGGTACTCCTACGAGCAGTACTTC.

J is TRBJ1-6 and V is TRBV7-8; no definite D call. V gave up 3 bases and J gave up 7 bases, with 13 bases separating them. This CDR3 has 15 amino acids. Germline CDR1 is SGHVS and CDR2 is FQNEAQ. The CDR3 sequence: CASSLVRPRNSPLHF. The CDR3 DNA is TGTGCCAGCAGCTTGGTTAGGCCGAGGAATTCACCCCTCCACTTT.

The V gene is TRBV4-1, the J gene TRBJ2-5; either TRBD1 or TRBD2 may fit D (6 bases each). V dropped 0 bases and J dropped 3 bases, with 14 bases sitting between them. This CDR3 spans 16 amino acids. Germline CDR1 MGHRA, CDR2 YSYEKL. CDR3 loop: CASSQDDGGREETQYF. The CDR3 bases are TGCGCCAGCAGCCAAGATGACGGGGGCAGGGAAGAGACCCAGTACTTC.

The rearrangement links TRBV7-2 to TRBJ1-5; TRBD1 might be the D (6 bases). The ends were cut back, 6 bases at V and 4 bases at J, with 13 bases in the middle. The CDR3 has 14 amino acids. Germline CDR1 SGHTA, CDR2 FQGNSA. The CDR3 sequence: CASRSEGENQPQHF. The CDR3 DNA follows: TGTGCCAGCAGATCCGAGGGGGAGAATCAGCCCCAGCATTTT.

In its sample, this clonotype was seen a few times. CDR3 DNA: TGTGCCAGCAGTCCTCTCTCAGGGGAAGGCTCTGGGGCCAACGTCCTGACTTTC. Protein sequence: CASSPLSGEGSGANVLTF. The V and J genes are TRBV27 and TRBJ2-6; D is possibly TRBD1 (6 bases). Trimming shortened V by 5 bases and J by 0 bases, and 17 bases separated the two germline ends. CDR1 and CDR2 from the germline V gene are MNHEY and SMNVEV (reference sequence). CDR3 length: 18 amino acids.

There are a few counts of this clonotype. The CDR3 DNA reads TGTGCCAGCAGCCCGAGGACTAGCGGGGAATACAATGAGCAGTTCTTC. Residues: CASSPRTSGEYNEQFF. This chain connects TRBV11-2 to TRBJ2-1, with 12 bases lining up with TRBD2. Trimming removed 5 bases from V and 4 bases from J; junction bases left unmatched: 6. The CDR3 runs 16 residues. Germline lookup yields CDR1 SGHAT and CDR2 FQNNGV.

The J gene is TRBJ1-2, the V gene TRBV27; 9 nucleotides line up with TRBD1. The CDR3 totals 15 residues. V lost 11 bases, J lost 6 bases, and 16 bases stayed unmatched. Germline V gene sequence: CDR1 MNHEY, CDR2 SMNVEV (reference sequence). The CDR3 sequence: CAVSSLTGTGNGYTF. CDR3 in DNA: TGTGCCGTTTCCTCCCTGACCGGGACAGGGAATGGCTACACCTTC.

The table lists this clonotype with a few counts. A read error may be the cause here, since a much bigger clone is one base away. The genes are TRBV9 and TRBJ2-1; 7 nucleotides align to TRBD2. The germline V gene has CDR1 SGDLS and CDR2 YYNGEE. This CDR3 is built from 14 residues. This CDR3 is CAGSVAGGWYEQFF. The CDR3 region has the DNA TGTGCCGGCAGCGTAGCCGGGGGGTGGTATGAGCAGTTCTTC.